Listed below are T cell receptor beta chains from one sample, sequenced in a study of tissue T cells after allogeneic stem cell transplantation. Repertoires were generated with immunoSEQ multiplex PCR, while TCRdb's copy carries only in-frame clones and drops some. The data show roughly 10,000 clones, around three fifths seen once. The specimen was tissue from the jejunum, collected at autopsy. All receptors derive from a woman aged 18-49 years with breast cancer. The CDR3 runs from the conserved cysteine through the conserved F or W. The order of the fields is V gene, J gene, D gene, clone size, CDR3 protein, CDR3 DNA. A D gene is named only where the DNA matches it firmly. Clone size appears in some rows only: once, few, many, or a class for an expanded clone.

v_call: TRBV6-5; j_call: TRBJ1-1; d_call: .; clone_size: .; cdr3_aa: CASSYSNEETEAFF; cdr3_nt: TGTGCCAGCAGTTACTCGAATGAGGAGACTGAAGCTTTCTTT
v_call: TRBV6-2/TRBV6-3; j_call: TRBJ2-7; d_call: TRBD2; clone_size: few; cdr3_aa: CASSYVAGNYEQYF; cdr3_nt: TGTGCCAGCAGTTACGTAGCGGGGAACTACGAGCAGTACTTC
v_call: TRBV3-1/TRBV3-2; j_call: TRBJ1-2; d_call: TRBD1; clone_size: .; cdr3_aa: CASSLTGMDGYTF; cdr3_nt: TGTGCCAGCAGCCTGACAGGGATGGATGGCTACACCTTC
v_call: TRBV4-3; j_call: TRBJ2-7; d_call: TRBD1; clone_size: few; cdr3_aa: CASSQGLSSGTGHYEQYF; cdr3_nt: TGCGCCAGCAGCCAAGGGCTTAGCTCCGGGACAGGGCACTACGAGCAGTACTTC
v_call: TRBV6-6; j_call: TRBJ2-1; d_call: TRBD2; clone_size: few; cdr3_aa: CASRGGGAYNEQFF; cdr3_nt: TGTGCCAGCAGGGGCGGGGGGGCCTACAATGAGCAGTTCTTC
v_call: TRBV28; j_call: TRBJ2-5; d_call: TRBD2; clone_size: .; cdr3_aa: CASSLVGASGSKVETQYF; cdr3_nt: TGTGCCAGCAGTTTAGTCGGCGCTAGCGGGAGTAAGGTAGAGACCCAGTACTTC
v_call: TRBV4-1; j_call: TRBJ1-2; d_call: .; clone_size: few; cdr3_aa: CASSQVSRGDYGYTF; cdr3_nt: TGCGCCAGCAGCCAAGTTAGCCGGGGGGACTATGGCTACACCTTC
v_call: TRBV2; j_call: TRBJ2-3; d_call: TRBD1; clone_size: few; cdr3_aa: CASSATGTGGDTQYF; cdr3_nt: TGTGCCAGCAGCGCTACAGGGACAGGGGGTGATACGCAGTATTTT
v_call: TRBV6-2/TRBV6-3; j_call: TRBJ2-2; d_call: .; clone_size: .; cdr3_aa: CASSYSTVVGAANTGELFF; cdr3_nt: TGTGCCAGCAGTTACTCGACCGTTGTAGGAGCCGCGAACACCGGGGAGCTGTTTTTT
v_call: TRBV3-1/TRBV3-2; j_call: TRBJ2-3; d_call: .; clone_size: .; cdr3_aa: CASSQGTSDTQYF; cdr3_nt: TGTGCCAGCAGCCAAGGGACGTCAGATACGCAGTATTTT
v_call: TRBV6-6; j_call: TRBJ1-2; d_call: .; clone_size: medium-sized; cdr3_aa: CASSYSLVDTYGYTF; cdr3_nt: TGTGCCAGCAGTTACTCGCTCGTGGATACTTATGGCTACACCTTC
v_call: TRBV25-1; j_call: TRBJ2-5; d_call: .; clone_size: .; cdr3_aa: CASSWGMTGIGLETQYF; cdr3_nt: TGTGCCAGCAGCTGGGGGATGACAGGAATCGGTCTAGAGACCCAGTACTTC
v_call: TRBV6-5; j_call: TRBJ2-1; d_call: .; clone_size: .; cdr3_aa: CASSHHEQFF; cdr3_nt: TGTGCCAGCAGCCACCATGAGCAGTTCTTC
v_call: TRBV19; j_call: TRBJ2-5; d_call: .; clone_size: few; cdr3_aa: CASSISGGPGTQYF; cdr3_nt: TGTGCCAGTAGTATCAGCGGTGGGCCAGGGACCCAGTACTTC
v_call: TRBV18; j_call: TRBJ2-1; d_call: TRBD1; clone_size: .; cdr3_aa: CASSPGLGGAGYNEQFF; cdr3_nt: TGTGCCAGCTCACCGGGTTTAGGGGGCGCAGGGTACAATGAGCAGTTCTTC
v_call: TRBV5-1; j_call: TRBJ2-2; d_call: .; clone_size: few; cdr3_aa: CASSTTGGPGELFF; cdr3_nt: TGCGCCAGCAGCACCACGGGGGGCCCCGGGGAGCTGTTTTTT
v_call: TRBV5-4; j_call: TRBJ2-5; d_call: .; clone_size: few; cdr3_aa: CASSLPGKETQYF; cdr3_nt: TGTGCCAGCAGCTTGCCGGGGAAAGAGACCCAGTACTTC
v_call: TRBV4-3; j_call: TRBJ1-1; d_call: TRBD1; clone_size: .; cdr3_aa: CASSQATGTGNTEAFF; cdr3_nt: TGCGCCAGCAGCCAAGCCACTGGGACAGGGAACACTGAAGCTTTCTTT
v_call: TRBV9; j_call: TRBJ2-2; d_call: TRBD1; clone_size: .; cdr3_aa: CASSVAIGTGFPGELFF; cdr3_nt: TGTGCCAGCAGCGTAGCTATTGGGACAGGGTTCCCCGGGGAGCTGTTTTTT
v_call: TRBV6-2/TRBV6-3; j_call: TRBJ2-7; d_call: TRBD2; clone_size: .; cdr3_aa: CASSYVGGNYEQYF; cdr3_nt: TGTGCCAGCAGTTACGTGGGGGGGAACTACGAGCAGTACTTC
v_call: TRBV5-4; j_call: TRBJ2-5; d_call: .; clone_size: .; cdr3_aa: CASSMGHLETQYF; cdr3_nt: TGTGCCAGCAGCATGGGACATTTAGAGACCCAGTACTTC
v_call: TRBV18; j_call: TRBJ1-2; d_call: .; clone_size: .; cdr3_aa: CASSPLSDGNYGYTF; cdr3_nt: TGTGCCAGCTCACCCCTTTCGGATGGGAACTATGGCTACACCTTC
v_call: TRBV5-3; j_call: TRBJ1-6; d_call: .; clone_size: .; cdr3_aa: CARSGADRTNNSPLHF; cdr3_nt: TGTGCCAGAAGCGGAGCAGACAGGACGAATAATTCACCCCTCCACTTT
v_call: TRBV6-5; j_call: TRBJ2-5; d_call: TRBD2; clone_size: .; cdr3_aa: CASSYGSGLGVETQYF; cdr3_nt: TGTGCCAGCAGTTACGGTAGCGGACTAGGTGTAGAGACCCAGTACTTC
v_call: TRBV19; j_call: TRBJ1-6; d_call: .; clone_size: .; cdr3_aa: CASRSGRFNSPLHF; cdr3_nt: TGTGCCAGTCGGAGCGGACGGTTTAATTCACCCCTCCACTTT
v_call: TRBV7-8; j_call: TRBJ2-3; d_call: .; clone_size: few; cdr3_aa: CASSPRVPDTQYF; cdr3_nt: TGTGCCAGCAGCCCAAGAGTCCCAGATACGCAGTATTTT
v_call: TRBV25-1; j_call: TRBJ1-2; d_call: .; clone_size: .; cdr3_aa: CASSESGVYGYTF; cdr3_nt: TGTGCCAGCAGTGAATCAGGGGTCTATGGCTACACCTTC
v_call: TRBV7-9; j_call: TRBJ1-2; d_call: .; clone_size: few; cdr3_aa: CASSVEGGYTF; cdr3_nt: TGTGCCAGCAGCGTAGAAGGGGGCTACACCTTC